These 8 T cell receptor beta chains share one sample of origin, sequenced in a study of OX40 agonist ivuxolimab in advanced cancers. TCRdb keeps only in-frame clones here, not all; method: immunoSEQ multiplex PCR. The table has tens of thousands of clones, around 80% seen once. The input for sequencing was CD4+ or CD8+ T cells sorted from blood, taken in a trial of the OX40 agonist ivuxolimab. The receptors come from an adult with an advanced solid tumor such as melanoma, head and neck, liver or kidney cancer.

The V call is TRBV12-5, the J call TRBJ1-5; D gene uncertain. Between the trimmed V and J ends, which lost 5 bases and 11 bases, there was a span of 13 bases. From germline, CDR1 is LGHNT and CDR2 FRNRAP. This CDR3 spans 12 amino acids. Written as DNA, the CDR3 is TGTGCTAGTGGTAGAGACCTAGGGACCCAGCATTTT. Its translation: CASGRDLGTQHF.

The CDR3 sequence: CASSFGDRGYEQYV. The DNA for the CDR3 is TGTGCCAGCAGTTTCGGGGATAGGGGCTACGAGCAGTACGTC. V usage is TRBV28 and J usage is TRBJ2-7; TRBD1 or TRBD2 may be the D gene (5 bases each). CDR1 is MDHEN, CDR2 SYDVKM, per germline. CDR3 size: 14 residues. V lost 3 bases and J lost 3, with 12 bases in between.

This clone was observed a handful of times. The CDR3 nucleotides read TGCGCCAGCAGCTCAGCGGGAGATTTGAACGAGCAGTACTTC. Translated: CASSSAGDLNEQYF. The chain recombines TRBV5-1 with TRBJ2-7; 8 bases match TRBD2. V lost 3 bases and J lost 5; bases outside the gene matches: 7. This CDR3 contains 14 residues. Germline V gene lookup returns CDR1 SGHRS and CDR2 YFSETQ.

This chain links TRBV7-9 with TRBJ2-3; 12 nucleotides agree with TRBD2. V was pared by 1 base and J by 4 bases, with 3 bases of the junction left unmatched. The CDR3 is 16 amino acids. Looked up from germline, CDR1 is SEHNR and CDR2 is FQNEAQ (reference sequence). CDR3 coding DNA: TGTGCCAGCAGCTTAGGACTAGCGGGAGCTGCAGATACGCAGTATTTT. Encoded protein: CASSLGLAGAADTQYF.

V usage is TRBV19 and J usage is TRBJ1-4; D possibly corresponds to TRBD1 (5 bases). This CDR3 is 13 amino acids long. CDR1 and CDR2 from the germline V gene are LNHDA and SQIVND (reference sequence). Trimming took off 4 bases at V and 7 bases at J, with 10 bases between the two ends. CDR3 coding DNA: TGTGCCAGTAGTACCTGGGACGGTGAAAAACTGTTTTTT. The encoded protein is CASSTWDGEKLFF.

This chain links TRBV28 with TRBJ1-3; maybe TRBD1 (5 bases). V lost 3 bases and J 1 base, leaving 13 bases between the germline ends. CDR1 is MDHEN and CDR2 is SYDVKM in the germline V gene. CDR3 length: 16 residues. The chain's CDR3 is CASSFPRVFSGNTIYF. CDR3 bases: TGTGCCAGCAGTTTTCCCAGGGTGTTTTCTGGAAACACCATATATTTT. The full variable domain, rest sourced from reference TRBV28 and TRBJ1-3, is DVKVTQSSRYLVKRTGEKVFLECVQDMDHENMFWYRQDPGLGLRLIYFSYDVKMKEKGDIPEGYSVSREKKERFSLILESASTNQTSMYLCASSFPRVFSGNTIYFGEGSWLTVV.

This clone was seen just once. The chain joins TRBV10-3 to TRBJ1-6; maybe TRBD1 (5 bases). The ends were cut back, 3 bases at V and 9 bases at J, with 21 bases in the middle. The CDR3 loop spans 17 amino acids. CDR1 is ENHRY and CDR2 is SYGVKD in the germline V gene. CDR3 DNA: TGTGCCATCAGTGAAAAAAACCAGGGAAACCTGGCTTCACCCCTCCACTTT. It is translated as CAISEKNQGNLASPLHF.

The CDR3 protein is CSVERTGLLRMADTQYF. The DNA of the CDR3 is TGCAGCGTTGAGAGGACAGGGCTGCTCCGAATGGCAGATACGCAGTATTTT. J is TRBJ2-3 and V is TRBV29-1, with TRBD1 matching 8 bases. After removal of 3 bases from V and 4 bases from J, the junction contained 15 bases not matched to a gene. The CDR3 is 17 amino acids. Germline V gene data show CDR1 as SQVTM and CDR2 as ANQGSEA.